This is a list of T cell receptor beta chains from one sample in a study of blood T cell repertoires in COVID-19. Sequencing was performed with immunoSEQ multiplex PCR; in TCRdb, only in-frame clones are kept and a portion is missing. The sample consists of roughly 150,000 clones, about four fifths of them appearing once. The sequencing input was peripheral blood. These receptors came from a woman of 80 years or more with acute or convalescent COVID-19. Both conserved end residues are part of each CDR3. A D gene is named only where the DNA matches it firmly. Clone size is shown for a subset of rows, as once, few, many or a class of expanded clone.

.,TRBV5-1,.,TRBJ2-1,CASSLLVMESYNEQFF,TGCGCCAGCAGCTTACTAGTTATGGAGTCCTACAATGAGCAGTTCTTC
TRBD2,TRBV28,.,TRBJ2-7,CASSLAAGGPHEQYF,TGTGCCAGCAGTTTAGCAGCGGGAGGGCCCCACGAGCAGTACTTC
.,TRBV19,.,TRBJ2-7,CASSIDHFDSSLSYEQYF,TGTGCCAGTAGTATAGACCACTTCGACAGCAGCCTATCCTACGAGCAGTACTTC
.,TRBV11-2,.,TRBJ2-7,CASSSPYIPRGRTGYEQYF,TGTGCCAGCAGCTCCCCATACATACCCCGAGGGAGAACCGGCTACGAGCAGTACTTC
TRBD1,TRBV7-9,.,TRBJ1-2,CASSPRTGVNYGYTF,TGTGCCAGCAGCCCCAGGACAGGAGTTAACTATGGCTACACCTTC
TRBD2,TRBV2,.,TRBJ2-4,CASSGTSGMSKNIQYF,TGTGCCAGCAGCGGGACTAGCGGGATGTCCAAAAACATTCAGTACTTC
TRBD2,TRBV28,.,TRBJ2-1,CASSAPGTSGRASYQFF,TGTGCCAGCAGTGCACCAGGGACTAGCGGGAGGGCGAGTTACCAGTTCTTC
TRBD1,TRBV6-5,.,TRBJ2-2,CASEMGQITGELFF,TGTGCCAGCGAAATGGGACAGATCACCGGGGAGCTGTTTTTT
.,TRBV5-1,few,TRBJ2-7,CASSPRTDGNEQYF,TGCGCCAGCAGCCCACGGACGGACGGGAACGAGCAGTACTTC
TRBD2,TRBV9,once,TRBJ2-3,CASSGREATDTQYF,TGTGCCAGCAGCGGGCGGGAGGCCACAGATACGCAGTATTTT
.,TRBV27,many,TRBJ1-2,CASSSYRSVGYTF,TGTGCCAGCAGTTCATACAGAAGTGTGGGCTACACCTTC
TRBD1,TRBV24-1,.,TRBJ2-7,CATSAGQGGEQYF,TGTGCCACCAGTGCAGGACAGGGAGGCGAGCAGTACTTC
TRBD2,TRBV5-1,.,TRBJ2-3,CASSLEGSGSLRLYF,TGCGCCAGCAGCTTGGAGGGTAGCGGGAGCCTACGGCTGTATTTT
TRBD1,TRBV9,many,TRBJ1-2,CASSVGAGGNYGYTF,TGTGCCAGCAGCGTAGGAGCAGGGGGAAACTATGGCTACACCTTC
.,TRBV5-4,.,TRBJ1-2,CASSLWSGDGYTF,TGTGCCAGCAGCTTGTGGTCCGGGGATGGCTACACCTTC
.,TRBV6-5,few,TRBJ2-5,CASRSSGVETQYF,TGTGCCAGCAGGAGCTCGGGGGTGGAGACCCAGTACTTC
TRBD1,TRBV28,few,TRBJ1-5,CASSPLDREDQPQHF,TGTGCCAGCAGTCCCCTGGACAGGGAAGATCAGCCCCAGCATTTT
TRBD2,TRBV11-2,once,TRBJ2-7,CASSPGTSGFYEQYF,TGTGCCAGCAGCCCCGGGACTAGCGGGTTCTACGAGCAGTACTTC
TRBD2,TRBV19,.,TRBJ2-2,CASSPGLAGGRETGELFF,TGTGCCAGTAGTCCGGGACTAGCGGGGGGTAGGGAAACCGGGGAGCTGTTTTTT
TRBD1,TRBV5-8,.,TRBJ2-7,CASSSSWTGTSEQYF,TGTGCCAGCAGCTCATCCTGGACAGGAACGTCCGAGCAGTACTTC
TRBD1,TRBV11-2,once,TRBJ1-5,CASGQGLSQPQHF,TGTGCCAGCGGACAGGGGTTGAGTCAGCCCCAGCATTTT
.,TRBV5-1,.,TRBJ1-1,CASSPGVVRGNTEAFF,TGCGCCAGCAGCCCGGGGGTAGTCCGAGGGAACACTGAAGCTTTCTTT
TRBD2,TRBV11-2,.,TRBJ2-7,CASSLESTSGGAYEQYF,TGTGCCAGCAGCTTAGAAAGCACTAGCGGGGGGGCCTACGAGCAGTACTTC
.,TRBV19,.,TRBJ1-1,CASSMIGTGNTEAFF,TGTGCCAGTAGTATGATAGGTACAGGGAACACTGAAGCTTTCTTT
.,TRBV5-1,few,TRBJ1-2,CASSPTGNYGYTF,TGCGCCAGCAGCCCGACTGGTAACTATGGCTACACCTTC
.,TRBV11-2,.,TRBJ2-6,CASRGGFTGSGANVLTF,TGTGCCAGCAGAGGAGGCTTTACCGGCTCTGGGGCCAACGTCCTGACTTTC
TRBD1,TRBV29-1,.,TRBJ2-7,CSADNGQGGEQYF,TGCAGCGCCGATAACGGACAGGGTGGAGAGCAGTACTTC
.,TRBV5-1,.,TRBJ1-4,CASSRQEATNEKLFF,TGCGCCAGCAGCCGACAGGAGGCAACTAATGAAAAACTGTTTTTT
.,TRBV27,.,TRBJ2-7,CASSSFYEQYF,TGTGCCAGCAGTTCCTTCTACGAGCAGTACTTC
.,TRBV19,.,TRBJ1-2,CASTGKGAYGYTF,TGTGCCAGTACCGGTAAAGGGGCCTATGGCTACACCTTC
.,TRBV5-6,medium-sized,TRBJ1-2,CASSIGQRRGYTF,TGTGCCAGCAGCATAGGACAGCGCCGCGGCTACACCTTC
.,TRBV5-1,.,TRBJ2-2,CASSLSLQGAGELFF,TGCGCCAGCAGCTTGAGTTTGCAGGGCGCCGGGGAGCTGTTTTTT
TRBD1,TRBV30,.,TRBJ2-7,CAWSDGTGYHEQYF,TGTGCCTGGAGTGACGGGACAGGGTACCACGAGCAGTACTTC
.,TRBV3-1/TRBV3-2,.,TRBJ1-3,CASSPPGTTGNTIYF,TGTGCCAGCAGCCCCCCCGGAACTACTGGAAACACCATATATTTT
.,TRBV28,.,TRBJ1-6,CASSRGGSNSPLHF,TGTGCCAGCAGCCGGGGGGGGTCCAATTCACCCCTCCACTTT
TRBD2,TRBV28,.,TRBJ2-7,CASSTEGRASYEQYF,TGTGCCAGCAGTACCGAGGGGAGGGCCTCCTACGAGCAGTACTTC
.,TRBV28,.,TRBJ1-6,CASGGGSSYNSPLHF,TGTGCCAGCGGGGGCGGAAGCTCCTATAATTCACCCCTCCACTTT
TRBD1,TRBV4-1,.,TRBJ1-6,CASSQSPSGTGNSPLHF,TGCGCCAGCAGCCAATCTCCCTCCGGGACAGGAAATTCACCCCTCCACTTT
TRBD1,TRBV6-2/TRBV6-3,.,TRBJ2-7,CASGLTGVPYEQYF,TGTGCCAGCGGTTTAACAGGGGTTCCCTACGAGCAGTACTTC
TRBD1,TRBV19,.,TRBJ2-1,CASSNQGARNEQFF,TGTGCCAGTAGTAACCAGGGGGCGAGGAATGAGCAGTTCTTC
.,TRBV18,.,TRBJ1-1,CASSLHTNTEAFF,TGTGCCAGCTCACTACACACCAACACTGAAGCTTTCTTT
TRBD1,TRBV5-1,few,TRBJ1-2,CASSPDGTVNYGYTF,TGCGCCAGCAGCCCGGATGGGACAGTTAACTATGGCTACACCTTC
TRBD1,TRBV24-1,.,TRBJ2-2,CATSERTGYRHGELFF,TGTGCCACCAGTGAAAGGACAGGGTATCGTCACGGGGAGCTGTTTTTT